In this sample, the clone carrying this T cell receptor beta chain turned up a few times. The sample originates from a study of OX40 agonist ivuxolimab in advanced cancers. Overall study context: The study enrolled dose-escalation patients with hepatocellular carcinoma, melanoma, renal cell or head and neck cancer.

The CDR3 length is 14 residues. Germline CDR1 reads SGHTS; CDR2 reads YDEGEE. Trimming removed 1 base at V and 5 bases at J, with 9 bases between. Assay: immunoSEQ multiplex PCR; the TCRdb copy retains only in-frame clones and omits some. The sample carries over 55,000 clones, less than 90% recorded once. This chain uses TRBV5-8 with TRBJ2-2; a possible D gene is TRBD1 (5 bases). The sample here was CD4+ or CD8+ T cells sorted from blood, taken in a trial of the OX40 agonist ivuxolimab. The receptor comes from an adult with an advanced solid tumor such as melanoma, head and neck, liver or kidney cancer. CDR3 in amino acids: CASSLQGGTGELFF. CDR3 DNA: TGTGCCAGCAGCTTGCAGGGTGGGACCGGGGAGCTGTTTTTT.